Listed here are 22 T cell receptor beta chains from one sample, sequenced in a study of beta chain features in type 1 diabetes. Investigators reverse transcribed all isolated RNA, so they sequenced expressed TCRB transcripts. The assay was immunoSEQ multiplex PCR, and TCRdb's table has in-frame clones only and misses some. Among around 500,000 clones listed, around 10% were seen once. The sample consisted of naive CD4+ T cells from blood. The receptor source for this set is a woman aged 18 to 35 in good health.

The rearrangement joins TRBV6-5 to TRBJ1-2; TRBD1 matches 9 bases. The V and J ends lost 4 bases and 6 bases, in that order; junction bases with no gene match: 3. Germline assignment: CDR1 MNHEY and CDR2 SVGAGI. The CDR3 is made up of 13 amino acids. Here the CDR3 reads CASSSRDRDGYTF. For the CDR3, the DNA is TGTGCCAGCAGTTCGCGGGACAGGGATGGCTACACCTTC.

The chain carries TRBV25-1 and TRBJ2-1, with 10 bases matching TRBD2. V was clipped by 8 bases and J by 8 bases; unmatched bases: 18. This CDR3 has 17 amino acids. The germline V gene has CDR1 MGHDK and CDR2 SYGVNS. The CDR3: CASGGAGLAAFVDEQFF. Written as DNA, the CDR3 is TGTGCCAGCGGGGGGGCCGGACTAGCGGCCTTTGTGGATGAGCAGTTCTTC.

This clone has just a few counts. This chain connects TRBV7-9 to TRBJ2-1; D may be TRBD2 (5 bases). From germline, CDR1 is SEHNR and CDR2 FQNEAQ (reference sequence). The CDR3 is 14 residues long. Trimming removed 7 bases from V and 10 bases from J, with 20 bases in between. The CDR3 DNA reads TGTGCCAGCACTTCCCTTACGGGGTCCAGGGAGCAGTTCTTC. Encoded protein: CASTSLTGSREQFF.

The CDR3 DNA is TGTGCCAGCTCACCTACTCAGGGGCTCGGTCAGCCCCAGCATTTT. It is translated as CASSPTQGLGQPQHF. This chain uses TRBV18 with TRBJ1-5; D may be TRBD1 (6 bases). The CDR3 covers 15 residues. Germline CDR1 and CDR2: KGHSH and LQKENI. V gave up 3 bases and J gave up 6 bases, with 15 bases separating them.

This clone turned up a few times. The rearrangement links TRBV7-2 to TRBJ2-5; possible D gene TRBD1, 6 bases. The CDR3 has 14 residues. The V gene lost 8 bases and the J gene lost 9 bases, with 22 bases spanning the gap. From germline, CDR1 is SGHTA and CDR2 FQGNSA. The CDR3 sequence is CASGLQGLDVAQYF. In DNA, the CDR3 is TGTGCCAGCGGATTACAGGGTTTAGATGTGGCCCAGTACTTC.

The rearrangement links TRBV14 to TRBJ2-5; D uncertain. Between the trimmed V and J ends, which lost 2 bases and 2 bases, there was a span of 12 bases. CDR1 and CDR2 (germline): SGHDN, FVKESK. CDR3 length: 15 residues. The CDR3 DNA sequence: TGTGCCAGCAGCCAATTGGGGAAGCTACAAGAGACCCAGTACTTC. Translated: CASSQLGKLQETQYF.

The chain couples TRBV7-9 to TRBJ1-1, with D possibly being TRBD1 (5 bases). Germline V gene sequence: CDR1 SEHNR, CDR2 FQNEAQ (reference sequence). The CDR3 loop spans 13 amino acids. V was pared by 3 bases and J by 6 bases, with 11 bases between. The CDR3 sequence is CASSLQGQAEAFF. As DNA, the CDR3 is TGTGCCAGCAGCTTGCAAGGACAAGCTGAAGCTTTCTTT.

This clone showed up just a few times. The chain uses TRBV7-3 and TRBJ2-2; D remains ambiguous. The germline gives CDR1 SGHTA, CDR2 FQGTGA. V was pared by 2 bases and J by 3 bases, with 4 bases between. This CDR3 is built from 13 residues. The chain's CDR3 is CASSLPDTGELFF. CDR3 DNA sequence: TGTGCCAGCAGCTTACCGGACACCGGGGAGCTGTTTTTT. Supplemented by reference TRBV7-3 and TRBJ2-2, the full variable domain reads GAGVSQTPSNKVTEKGKYVELRCDPISGHTALYWYRQSLGQGPEFLIYFQGTGAADDSGLPNDRFFAVRPEGSVSTLKIQRTERGDSAVYLCASSLPDTGELFFGEGSRLTVL.

The table lists this clone with a few counts. J is TRBJ2-3 and V is TRBV7-9, with 9 bases fitting TRBD2. From germline, CDR1 is SEHNR and CDR2 FQNEAQ (reference sequence). CDR3 size: 14 residues. V was pared by 3 bases and J by 4 bases, with 2 bases of the junction left unmatched. For the CDR3, the DNA is TGTGCCAGCAGCTTTAGCGGGAGCGCAGATACGCAGTATTTT. The encoded protein is CASSFSGSADTQYF.

This clone was recorded a few times. This sequence joins TRBV14 and TRBJ1-1; D is possibly TRBD1 (6 bases). CDR3 length equals 13 residues. Germline CDR1 reads SGHDN; CDR2 reads FVKESK. V lost 4 bases and J 4 bases, leaving 10 bases between the germline ends. CDR3 amino acids: CASSRIGGTEAFF. The CDR3 coding sequence is TGTGCCAGCAGCCGAATAGGGGGCACTGAAGCTTTCTTT.

The chain has TRBV18 and TRBJ2-1; D remains ambiguous. The germline V and J ends were trimmed by 2 bases and 6 bases, with 8 bases remaining between them. Germline CDR1 is KGHSH and CDR2 is LQKENI. There are 13 residues in the CDR3. In DNA form, the CDR3 reads TGTGCCAGCTCACCAGTGGTGACCAATGAGCAGTTCTTC. Translated: CASSPVVTNEQFF.

This clone turned up a few times. The chain uses TRBV18 and TRBJ2-5; D is possibly TRBD1 (5 bases). V was clipped by 3 bases and J by 2 bases, with 13 bases between them. Germline CDR1 KGHSH, CDR2 LQKENI. The CDR3 is 15 residues long. The chain's CDR3 is CASSPRRTPQETQYF. The CDR3 DNA reads as TGTGCCAGCTCACCTCGCCGGACACCACAAGAGACCCAGTACTTC.

The chain uses TRBV4-1 and TRBJ2-4, with D perhaps TRBD1 (6 bases). The germline CDR1 and CDR2 sequences are MGHRA and YSYEKL. V lost 0 bases to trimming and J lost 1 base, with 19 bases between them. This CDR3 spans 19 amino acids. CDR3: CASSQEVWLQGTAKNIQYF. CDR3 DNA sequence: TGCGCCAGCAGCCAAGAAGTTTGGCTACAGGGTACGGCCAAAAACATTCAGTACTTC.

The chain links TRBV6-5 to TRBJ1-1, with D unclear. Germline assignment: CDR1 MNHEY and CDR2 SVGAGI. Trimming left V 6 bases short and J 2 bases short, with 10 bases between. This CDR3 has 13 amino acids. CDR3 residues: CASRARGNTEAFF. As DNA, the CDR3 is TGTGCCAGCAGAGCCCGGGGTAACACTGAAGCTTTCTTT.

The chain couples TRBV30 to TRBJ1-2; D may be TRBD1 (5 bases). The germline V gene encodes CDR1 GTSNPN and CDR2 SVGIG (reference sequence). Deletions cut 1 base from V and 4 bases from J, with 16 bases between. The CDR3 sequence is 15 residues long. CDR3 coding DNA: TGTGCCTGGAGTGCCCGGGACGTAGTTTTCTATGGCTACACCTTC. This translates into CAWSARDVVFYGYTF.

This clone was observed many times. The genes are TRBV9 and TRBJ2-1; no reliable D call. The germline V gene encodes CDR1 SGDLS and CDR2 YYNGEE. V lost 0 bases, J lost 8 bases, and 6 bases lay in between. CDR3 size: 12 residues. CDR3 residues: CASSVDQDEQFF. The CDR3 region has the DNA TGTGCCAGCAGCGTAGACCAAGATGAGCAGTTCTTC. Using reference TRBV9 and TRBJ2-1 for the parts outside the CDR3, the full variable domain is DSGVTQTPKHLITATGQRVTLRCSPRSGDLSVYWYQQSLDQGLQFLIQYYNGEERAKGNILERFSAQQFPDLHSELNLSSLELGDSALYFCASSVDQDEQFFGPGTRLTVL.

The chain joins TRBV7-9 to TRBJ2-7; D gene ambiguous. The CDR3 totals 14 residues. V was trimmed by 3 bases and J by 1 base, leaving 10 bases between them. CDR1 SEHNR and CDR2 FQNEAQ come from the germline V gene (reference sequence). The CDR3 nucleotides read TGTGCCAGCAGCTTCCTCTCTGGATCCTACGAGCAGTACTTC. Translated: CASSFLSGSYEQYF.

Only a few counts were recorded for this clone. The CDR3 here is CATREGSYNEQFF. In DNA form, the CDR3 reads TGTGCCACGAGGGAGGGGAGCTACAATGAGCAGTTCTTC. V gene TRBV15 combines with J gene TRBJ2-1; 7 positions match TRBD2. J was trimmed by 3 bases and V by 9 bases; bases with no gene match: 5. The CDR3 loop spans 13 amino acids. CDR1 and CDR2 (germline): LNHNV, YYDKDF (reference sequence).

This clone was seen a few times. V and J are TRBV27 and TRBJ2-3; 10 bases line up with TRBD2. The length of the CDR3 is 15 residues. J was trimmed by 7 bases and V by 5 bases; bases with no gene match: 9. CDR1 MNHEY and CDR2 SMNVEV come from the germline V gene (reference sequence). As DNA, the CDR3 is TGTGCCAGCAGTCCAAGGACTAGCGGCCGACATACGCAGTATTTT. It codes for CASSPRTSGRHTQYF.

The chain has TRBV5-8 and TRBJ1-5; D is uncertain. CDR1 SGHTS and CDR2 YDEGEE come from the germline V gene. The CDR3 sequence is 14 residues long. Trimming took off 1 base at V and 7 bases at J, with 12 bases between the two ends. CDR3 protein: CASSLTRMGQPQHF. The DNA for the CDR3 is TGTGCCAGCAGCTTGACCCGAATGGGACAGCCCCAGCATTTT.

The chain links TRBV4-1 to TRBJ2-7; no reliable D call. From germline, CDR1 is MGHRA and CDR2 YSYEKL. This CDR3 has 15 residues. V was trimmed by 0 bases and J by 6 bases, leaving 15 bases between them. CDR3: CASSQDGTAGREQYV. The CDR3 DNA is TGCGCCAGCAGCCAAGACGGAACAGCTGGGCGCGAGCAGTACGTC.

The chain combines TRBV10-3 with TRBJ2-5, with D unclear. Germline V gene data show CDR1 as ENHRY and CDR2 as SYGVKD. This CDR3 contains 13 residues. V lost 3 bases, J lost 4 bases, and 9 bases lay in between. CDR3 sequence reads: CAISDRVGETQYF. The CDR3 coding sequence is TGTGCCATCAGTGACCGAGTTGGAGAGACCCAGTACTTC.